This T cell receptor beta chain was sequenced during a study of Ad26.COV2.S vaccination and SARS-CoV-2 variants. Treatment here: about 20 received Ad26.COV2.S at low or high dose, single or two shots; 5 received placebo; per-sample allocation not given. The samples were gathered on day 63 after the first injection of vaccine or placebo. The sample came from a Boston adult aged 18-55 years. Trimming took off 0 bases at V and 0 bases at J, with 14 bases between the two ends. This CDR3 spans 18 amino acids. In germline, CDR1 is LGHDT, CDR2 YNNKEL (reference sequence). Some clones are missing from TCRdb's copy, which holds only in-frame ones; the method was immunoSEQ multiplex PCR. The sample lists 300,000 to 400,000 clones; about 85% were seen once.

The chain carries TRBV3-1 (or the pseudogene TRBV3-2) and TRBJ2-2; D possibly corresponds to TRBD1 (6 bases). Sequencing used peripheral blood, obtained in a trial of Ad26.COV2.S vaccine versus placebo. This clonotype was obtained from a person aged 18 to 65 who received the Ad26.COV2.S COVID-19 vaccine or a placebo. This CDR3 reads CASSQDLVGGSNTGELFF. The CDR3 coding sequence is TGTGCCAGCAGCCAAGATCTTGTTGGGGGCTCGAACACCGGGGAGCTGTTTTTT.